The rows below give T cell receptor beta chains drawn from one sample of a study of T cells in Graves' hyperthyroidism and ophthalmopathy. Each CDR3 protein gets one entry after TCRdb re-called the multiplex PCR reads with MiXCR. This table holds 270,000 or so distinct CDR3 sequences, around 15% found once. The sequencing input was blood. These receptor sequences come from a woman between 50 and 59 years old with Graves' hyperthyroidism that later progressed to Graves' ophthalmopathy. CDR3s leave out the opening cysteine and the closing phenylalanine or tryptophan. Fields, in order: J gene, V gene, clone size, CDR3 protein. Size values are once, few and many counts, or a class for expanded clones, and some rows have none.

J gene: TRBJ2-1; V gene: TRBV11-2; clone size: many; CDR3 protein: ASSRDRGPNEQF
J gene: TRBJ1-4; V gene: TRBV9; clone size: few; CDR3 protein: ASSVGRGATNEKLF
J gene: TRBJ1-4; V gene: TRBV7-6; clone size: -; CDR3 protein: ASSFEGSSATNEKLF
J gene: TRBJ1-6; V gene: TRBV30; clone size: few; CDR3 protein: AWSGPPGQYSPLH
J gene: TRBJ2-1; V gene: TRBV6-5; clone size: many; CDR3 protein: ASSYYSSLAGGLRDEQF
J gene: TRBJ1-1; V gene: TRBV5-1; clone size: many; CDR3 protein: ASSLDRERGWAF
J gene: TRBJ2-7; V gene: TRBV28; clone size: many; CDR3 protein: ASSSQTTKGREQY
J gene: TRBJ1-3; V gene: TRBV7-2; clone size: few; CDR3 protein: ASSLVTNSGNTIY
J gene: TRBJ2-3; V gene: TRBV9; clone size: many; CDR3 protein: ASSVFADTQY
J gene: TRBJ2-7; V gene: TRBV27; clone size: -; CDR3 protein: ASSFSGQGIAYEQY
J gene: TRBJ2-5; V gene: TRBV20-1; clone size: many; CDR3 protein: SARQDRGETQY
J gene: TRBJ2-7; V gene: TRBV27; clone size: many; CDR3 protein: ASSLTGGTYEQY
J gene: TRBJ2-7; V gene: TRBV7-9; clone size: -; CDR3 protein: ASSLGGGRSSYEQY
J gene: TRBJ1-5; V gene: TRBV28; clone size: many; CDR3 protein: ASSSPSTSNQPQH
J gene: TRBJ1-1; V gene: TRBV6-1; clone size: many; CDR3 protein: ASSFYRTRLEAF
J gene: TRBJ2-7; V gene: TRBV11-2; clone size: -; CDR3 protein: ASSLAGGPPYEQY
J gene: TRBJ2-4; V gene: TRBV2; clone size: -; CDR3 protein: ASSVWTGPGNIQY
J gene: TRBJ1-1; V gene: TRBV20-1; clone size: many; CDR3 protein: SARDPLRLGSAF
J gene: TRBJ1-5; V gene: TRBV20-1; clone size: many; CDR3 protein: SARESRHLRSNQPQH
J gene: TRBJ2-7; V gene: TRBV9; clone size: -; CDR3 protein: ASRYNPTYEQY
J gene: TRBJ2-7; V gene: TRBV3-1; clone size: many; CDR3 protein: ASSQERASVTYEQY
J gene: TRBJ1-3; V gene: TRBV20-1; clone size: once; CDR3 protein: SARDRGRAGNTIY
J gene: TRBJ2-5; V gene: TRBV27; clone size: many; CDR3 protein: ASSTSGFWEETQY
J gene: TRBJ2-3; V gene: TRBV7-3; clone size: -; CDR3 protein: ASRRSGSTDTQY
J gene: TRBJ1-1; V gene: TRBV5-1; clone size: many; CDR3 protein: ASSFEQPGNTEAF
J gene: TRBJ1-2; V gene: TRBV18; clone size: few; CDR3 protein: ASSVGQGIGGYT
J gene: TRBJ2-1; V gene: TRBV5-1; clone size: many; CDR3 protein: ASSLLIAGSYNEQF
J gene: TRBJ2-1; V gene: TRBV5-1; clone size: many; CDR3 protein: ASSAPSSYNEQF
J gene: TRBJ2-7; V gene: TRBV19; clone size: few; CDR3 protein: ASSIRGAGGPYEQY
J gene: TRBJ2-6; V gene: TRBV10-2; clone size: few; CDR3 protein: ASSDPSSGANVLT
J gene: TRBJ2-7; V gene: TRBV6-1; clone size: many; CDR3 protein: ASTSTLAGGAQYEQY
J gene: TRBJ2-3; V gene: TRBV10-3; clone size: -; CDR3 protein: AISGKTGPLTDTQY
J gene: TRBJ1-5; V gene: TRBV9; clone size: many; CDR3 protein: ASSVTDSLYQPQH
J gene: TRBJ1-5; V gene: TRBV20-1; clone size: few; CDR3 protein: SASSNQPQH
J gene: TRBJ2-3; V gene: TRBV5-1; clone size: many; CDR3 protein: ASSLPSSTDTQY
J gene: TRBJ2-5; V gene: TRBV18; clone size: many; CDR3 protein: ASSDSEGQY
J gene: TRBJ2-5; V gene: TRBV2; clone size: -; CDR3 protein: ATGTGVQETQY
J gene: TRBJ1-1; V gene: TRBV28; clone size: -; CDR3 protein: ASSLPPTMNTEAF
J gene: TRBJ1-1; V gene: TRBV5-1; clone size: many; CDR3 protein: ASSSISIYTEAF
J gene: TRBJ2-1; V gene: TRBV7-9; clone size: -; CDR3 protein: ASSLDRTANEQF
J gene: TRBJ2-3; V gene: TRBV3-1; clone size: many; CDR3 protein: ASSHRGASGTDTQY
J gene: TRBJ1-5; V gene: TRBV4-1; clone size: -; CDR3 protein: ASSHPLGSNNQPQH
J gene: TRBJ2-7; V gene: TRBV6-1; clone size: many; CDR3 protein: ASRQTGQGYEQY
J gene: TRBJ1-1; V gene: TRBV11-2; clone size: many; CDR3 protein: ASSPAGQGEAF
J gene: TRBJ1-2; V gene: TRBV19; clone size: -; CDR3 protein: ASSVDRGEDYGYT
J gene: TRBJ1-6; V gene: TRBV4-1; clone size: few; CDR3 protein: ASRQPGQGTSPLH
J gene: TRBJ1-1; V gene: TRBV5-5; clone size: few; CDR3 protein: ASRRPGGEAF
J gene: TRBJ1-2; V gene: TRBV2; clone size: -; CDR3 protein: VSQDRGYGYT
J gene: TRBJ2-1; V gene: TRBV24-1; clone size: many; CDR3 protein: ATSDWGMDYNEQF
J gene: TRBJ2-5; V gene: TRBV20-1; clone size: many; CDR3 protein: SANLGQETQY
J gene: TRBJ2-5; V gene: TRBV5-5; clone size: many; CDR3 protein: ATPGTSGEETQY
J gene: TRBJ1-1; V gene: TRBV28; clone size: many; CDR3 protein: ASSEKDRVRGTEAF
J gene: TRBJ1-1; V gene: TRBV12-3/TRBV12-4; clone size: many; CDR3 protein: ASSFSVTEAF
J gene: TRBJ2-7; V gene: TRBV24-1; clone size: -; CDR3 protein: ATSDLETTSGRAYEQY